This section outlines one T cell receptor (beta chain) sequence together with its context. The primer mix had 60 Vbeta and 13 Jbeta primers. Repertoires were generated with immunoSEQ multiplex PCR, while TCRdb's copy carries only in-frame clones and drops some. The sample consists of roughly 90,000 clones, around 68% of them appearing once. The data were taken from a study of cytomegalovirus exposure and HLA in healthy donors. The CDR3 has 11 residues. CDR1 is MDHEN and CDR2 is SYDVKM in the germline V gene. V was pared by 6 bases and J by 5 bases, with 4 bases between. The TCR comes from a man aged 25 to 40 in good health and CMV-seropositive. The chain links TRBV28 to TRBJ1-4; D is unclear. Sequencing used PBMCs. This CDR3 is CASRANEKLFF. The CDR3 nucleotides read TGTGCCAGCAGGGCAAATGAAAAACTGTTTTTT.